The clone carrying this TCR beta chain turned up a few times. As yet, its antigen is unknown. This entry belongs to a study of T cells after yellow fever vaccination. At the level of the study: Libraries from low-cell-number fractions were prepared with the SMART-Seq v4 Ultra Low Input RNA kit.

Whole-study results and caveats: Boosting was followed by the reappearance of most primary-vaccination clones (roughly 96% CD4, 88% CD8). The presence of abundant clonotypes contaminating from the bulk population was possible in FACS-sorted repertoires.

Template switching by 5'RACE produced TCR cDNA, adding a universal primer site and UMIs. TCRdb reprocessed the 5' RACE reads via MiXCR and lists one record per CDR3 protein. Of about 220,000 distinct CDR3 sequences in the sample, 5.5% to 8.5% were seen once. This CDR3 region has 16 residues. Germline CDR1 LGHNA, CDR2 YSLEER. V lost 3 bases to trimming and J lost 0 bases; unmatched junction nucleotides: 4. This TCR came from a man aged 30 to 45 who received the YFV17D yellow fever vaccine. The material was CD4+ T cells sorted from PBMCs, obtained on the day of the yellow fever booster vaccination. The V and J genes are TRBV4-3 and TRBJ1-3, with TRBD1 matching 8 bases. CDR3 sequence reads: CASSQTGTGSGNTIYF. CDR3 nucleotides: TGCGCCAGCAGCCAGACCGGGACAGGCTCTGGAAACACCATATATTTT.